One sample yielded the 21 T cell receptor beta chains listed below, sequenced in a study of shared clonotypes between healthy human individuals. Measured with immunoSEQ multiplex PCR; TCRdb has only the in-frame clones, and not every one. The sample gives roughly 1,600,000 clones, 97% to 99% of which show up once; about 0.4% is in the top ten. The sample comprised naive CD4+ T cells sorted from blood. Specified subset: CD45RA+ positively selected. The source of these receptors is a man in his thirties or forties in good health.

The genes are TRBV6-6 and TRBJ2-1; TRBD2 matches at 10 bases. J gave up 3 bases and V 8 bases, and 7 bases lay outside the gene matches. Per the germline V gene, CDR1 is MNHNY and CDR2 is SVGAGI (reference sequence). The CDR3 runs 15 residues. The CDR3 sequence: CASGPWTSGYNEQFF. As DNA, the CDR3 is TGTGCCAGCGGTCCTTGGACTAGCGGCTACAATGAGCAGTTCTTC.

This chain joins TRBV5-1 and TRBJ2-2; D may be TRBD1 (5 bases). Germline-derived CDR1 and CDR2 are SGHRS and YFSETQ. The CDR3 has 15 residues. Trimming shortened V by 2 bases and J by 0 bases, and 8 bases separated the two germline ends. The CDR3 spells CASSFRTTNTGELFF. CDR3 nucleotides: TGCGCCAGCAGCTTCCGGACAACGAACACCGGGGAGCTGTTTTTT.

This rearrangement joins TRBV7-3 to TRBJ1-3; D is undetermined. This CDR3 spans 17 amino acids. Germline V gives CDR1 SGHTA, CDR2 FQGTGA. V dropped 3 bases and J dropped 3 bases, with 18 bases sitting between them. CDR3 residues: CASSFPKPLARGNTIYF. DNA of the CDR3: TGTGCCAGCAGCTTCCCCAAGCCTCTGGCACGTGGAAACACCATATATTTT.

In this sample, this clone turned up once. The rearrangement uses TRBV7-9 and TRBJ1-4, with 7 bases fitting TRBD1. CDR1 and CDR2 (germline): SEHNR, FQNEAQ (reference sequence). V was pared by 2 bases and J by 4 bases, with 4 bases of the junction left unmatched. The CDR3 contains 15 residues. CDR3 loop: CASSLSAGGNEKLFF. The CDR3 DNA follows: TGTGCCAGCAGCTTATCAGCAGGGGGTAATGAAAAACTGTTTTTT.

The chain uses TRBV18 and TRBJ1-2; no firm D call. Germline CDR1 KGHSH, CDR2 LQKENI. The CDR3 length is 14 residues. V was pared by 1 base and J by 3 bases, with 9 bases between. Here the CDR3 reads CASSPLGADYGYTF. The CDR3 region has the DNA TGTGCCAGCTCACCACTCGGCGCGGACTATGGCTACACCTTC.

The chain uses TRBV29-1 and TRBJ2-2; a weak D match, TRBD2 (6 bases). Germline CDR1 and CDR2: SQVTM and ANQGSEA. This CDR3 region has 16 residues. Trimming shortened V by 5 bases and J by 2 bases, and 18 bases separated the two germline ends. CDR3 DNA sequence: TGCAGCGTTATCGGACTAATCTACCCAAACACCGGGGAGCTGTTTTTT. Protein: CSVIGLIYPNTGELFF.

A single count supports this clone. The V call is TRBV28, the J call TRBJ2-1, with 12 nucleotides matching TRBD2. The germline CDR1 and CDR2 sequences are MDHEN and SYDVKM. The CDR3 spans 16 residues. V trimming: 3 bases; J trimming: 6 bases; junction bases outside the gene matches: 6. CDR3 DNA: TGTGCCAGCAGTTTCGGACTAGCGGGAATCGGCAATGAGCAGTTCTTC. Translating gives CASSFGLAGIGNEQFF.

The rearrangement uses TRBV29-1 and TRBJ2-7; a possible D gene is TRBD2 (6 bases). The CDR3 runs to 14 residues. The V end was cut by 7 bases, the J end by 2 bases, with 18 bases between. CDR1 and CDR2 from the germline V gene are SQVTM and ANQGSEA. The CDR3 is CSAKRTGETYEQYF. CDR3 sequence (DNA): TGCAGCGCCAAAAGGACGGGGGAGACCTACGAGCAGTACTTC.

This chain links TRBV5-6 with TRBJ2-3; D gene unclear. The V end lost 9 bases, the J end lost 2 bases, and 13 bases lay between the germline ends. This CDR3 region has 13 residues. Germline V gene lookup returns CDR1 SGHDT and CDR2 YYEEEE. The CDR3 loop reads CATATRVTDTQYF. Written as DNA, the CDR3 is TGTGCCACCGCGACTCGAGTCACAGATACGCAGTATTTT.

The chain employs TRBV7-9 and TRBJ2-3; unclear D gene. CDR3 length: 16 residues. Germline V gives CDR1 SEHNR, CDR2 FQNEAQ (reference sequence). V gave up 3 bases and J gave up 4 bases, with 17 bases separating them. Here the CDR3 reads CASSFPLSPEADTQYF. The CDR3 bases are TGTGCCAGCAGCTTCCCACTTAGCCCTGAGGCAGATACGCAGTATTTT.

J is TRBJ2-1 and V is TRBV5-6, with D unresolved. The ends were cut back, 5 bases at V and 1 base at J, with 13 bases in the middle. Germline CDR1 is SGHDT and CDR2 is YYEEEE. The CDR3 totals 15 residues. This chain's CDR3 is CASRGWAHSYNEQFF. CDR3 sequence (DNA): TGTGCCAGCAGGGGGTGGGCGCATTCCTACAATGAGCAGTTCTTC.

The rearrangement joins TRBV28 to TRBJ1-2; D gene uncertain. V was shortened by 5 bases and J by 7 bases, with 14 bases between the two germline ends. There are 13 residues in the CDR3. The V gene's germline CDR1 is MDHEN and CDR2 SYDVKM. CDR3 in amino acids: CASSLDSGGGYTF. CDR3 nucleotides: TGTGCCAGCAGTCTCGACTCGGGCGGTGGCTACACCTTC.

This clone appeared once. The rearrangement uses TRBV23-1 and TRBJ2-3, with 8 positions matching TRBD1. TRBV23-1 belongs to the ORF category, with a function that is uncertain. This CDR3 has 13 amino acids. V lost 6 bases, J lost 4 bases, and 3 bases stayed unmatched. The DNA of the CDR3 is TGCGCCAGCAGAGGACAGGGATCAGATACGCAGTATTTT. It codes for CASRGQGSDTQYF.

The chain uses TRBV2 and TRBJ1-2; D is ambiguous. CDR3 length: 17 residues. Per germline, CDR1 SNHLY and CDR2 FYNNEI. V was cut by 4 bases and J by 4 bases, with 22 bases left in between. The CDR3 loop is CASSGGVSTGGIYGYTF. The CDR3, as DNA: TGTGCCAGCAGTGGTGGGGTTTCCACCGGCGGTATCTATGGCTACACCTTC.

A single count supports this clone. This CDR3 is CASSLTFDQPQHF. CDR3 nucleotides: TGTGCCAGCAGCTTAACGTTCGACCAGCCCCAGCATTTT. V usage is TRBV7-3 and J usage is TRBJ1-5, with D uncertain. The germline V gene has CDR1 SGHTA and CDR2 FQGTGA. Trimming cost V 0 bases and J 7 bases, with 7 bases left between them. This CDR3 is 13 amino acids long.

In regard to this clone: The same CDR3 arises from other DNA sequences in this sample as well. This chain joins TRBV15 and TRBJ1-5, with TRBD1 as a possible D gene (5 bases). CDR3 length equals 15 residues. Germline V gene data show CDR1 as LNHNV and CDR2 as YYDKDF (reference sequence). Trimming took 0 bases from V and 1 from J, leaving 7 bases between them. This CDR3 is CATSRERGSNQPQHF. CDR3 nucleotide sequence: TGTGCCACCAGCAGAGAGCGGGGCAGCAATCAGCCCCAGCATTTT.

The chain recombines TRBV15 with TRBJ1-3; tentatively, D is TRBD1 (6 bases). The CDR3 spans 17 residues. V was cut by 0 bases and J by 2 bases, with 14 bases left in between. From germline, CDR1 is LNHNV and CDR2 YYDKDF (reference sequence). The CDR3 reads CATSRDQGQWAGNTIYF. The CDR3 DNA follows: TGTGCCACCAGCAGAGATCAGGGACAATGGGCTGGAAACACCATATATTTT. The variable domain in full, with the rest retrieved from reference TRBV15 and TRBJ1-3, is DAMVIQNPRYQVTQFGKPVTLSCSQTLNHNVMYWYQQKSSQAPKLLFHYYDKDFNNEADTPDNFQSRRPNTSFCFLDIRSPGLGDTAMYLCATSRDQGQWAGNTIYFGEGSWLTVV.

V and J are TRBV11-2 and TRBJ2-1, with TRBD2 matching 12 bases. The CDR3 covers 15 residues. Trimming cost V 5 bases and J 4 bases; bases outside gene matches: 3. Looked up from germline, CDR1 is SGHAT and CDR2 is FQNNGV. CDR3 bases: TGTGCCAGCAGCGCCGGGACTAGCGGGTACAATGAGCAGTTCTTC. This codes for CASSAGTSGYNEQFF.

V and J are TRBV18 and TRBJ2-2, with D possibly being TRBD1 (6 bases). The CDR3 is made up of 15 amino acids. V was cut by 3 bases and J by 3 bases, with 11 bases left in between. Germline assignment: CDR1 KGHSH and CDR2 LQKENI. Written as DNA, the CDR3 is TGTGCCAGCTCACCCCAGGGGCCGTACACCGGGGAGCTGTTTTTT. The encoded protein is CASSPQGPYTGELFF.

Regarding this clone: In the same sample, other DNA sequences code for this CDR3. The chain is built from TRBV5-1 and TRBJ2-5; weak D call: TRBD2 (5 bases). Germline values: CDR1 SGHRS, CDR2 YFSETQ. CDR3 length: 14 residues. V gave up 0 bases and J gave up 4 bases, with 10 bases separating them. CDR3 in DNA: TGCGCCAGCAGCTTGGACCCGGCGGGAGAGACCCAGTACTTC. Translated, it gives CASSLDPAGETQYF.

This clone was counted once. The J gene is TRBJ2-4, the V gene TRBV29-1; D is unclear. The CDR3 length is 14 residues. V dropped 4 bases and J dropped 3 bases, with 13 bases sitting between them. Germline assignment: CDR1 SQVTM and CDR2 ANQGSEA. The CDR3 nucleotides are TGCAGCGTTGTCGTTGATTCAATCAAAAACATTCAGTACTTC. Its protein is CSVVVDSIKNIQYF.